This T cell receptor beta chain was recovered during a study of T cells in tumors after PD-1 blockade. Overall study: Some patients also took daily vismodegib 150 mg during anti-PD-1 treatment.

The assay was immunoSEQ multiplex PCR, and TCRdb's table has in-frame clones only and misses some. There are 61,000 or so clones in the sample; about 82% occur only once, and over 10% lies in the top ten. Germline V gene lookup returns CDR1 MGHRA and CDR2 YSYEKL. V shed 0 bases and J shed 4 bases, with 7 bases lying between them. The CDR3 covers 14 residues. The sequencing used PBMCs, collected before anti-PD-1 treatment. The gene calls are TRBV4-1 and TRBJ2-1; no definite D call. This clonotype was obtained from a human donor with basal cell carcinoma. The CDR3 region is CASSQEWDYNEQFF. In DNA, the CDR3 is TGCGCCAGCAGCCAAGAGTGGGATTACAATGAGCAGTTCTTC.